Reported below is one T cell receptor beta chain. The length of the CDR3 is 12 residues. V was pared by 3 bases and J by 2 bases, with 4 bases between. The sample comes from a study of blood T cell repertoires in COVID-19. In the study's own analysis: For nucleated cells, counts were estimated from reference gene primer amplification. The table came from immunoSEQ multiplex PCR; TCRdb's copy has only in-frame clones and leaves some out. The V and J calls and the clone size are those of that table, but D and trimming were determined from the DNA. The sample includes 260,000 or so clones, 75% to 90% seen only once; the top ten take around 2.5%.

The sequence came from a woman in her 50s who had recovered from COVID-19. The sequenced sample was PBMCs or T cells enriched from blood (not recorded which). The V call is TRBV12-3 or TRBV12-4, the J call TRBJ2-5; D gene ambiguous. In nucleotides, the CDR3 is TGTGCCAGCAGTTTCCTTCAAGAGACCCAGTACTTC. Translated, it gives CASSFLQETQYF.